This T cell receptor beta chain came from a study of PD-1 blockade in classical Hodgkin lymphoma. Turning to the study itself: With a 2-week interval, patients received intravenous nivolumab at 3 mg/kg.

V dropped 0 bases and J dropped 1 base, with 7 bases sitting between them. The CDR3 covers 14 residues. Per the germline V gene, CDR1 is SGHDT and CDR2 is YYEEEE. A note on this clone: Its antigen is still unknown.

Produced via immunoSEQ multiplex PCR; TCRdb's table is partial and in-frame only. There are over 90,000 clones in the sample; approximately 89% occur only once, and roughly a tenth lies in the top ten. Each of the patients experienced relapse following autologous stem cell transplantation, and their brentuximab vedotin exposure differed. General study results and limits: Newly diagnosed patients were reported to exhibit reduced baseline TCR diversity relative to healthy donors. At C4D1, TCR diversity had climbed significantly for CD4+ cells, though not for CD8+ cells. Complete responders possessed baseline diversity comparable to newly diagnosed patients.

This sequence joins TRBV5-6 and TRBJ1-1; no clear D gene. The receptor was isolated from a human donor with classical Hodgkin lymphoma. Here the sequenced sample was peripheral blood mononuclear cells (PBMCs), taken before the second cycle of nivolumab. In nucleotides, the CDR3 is TGTGCCAGCAGCTTGGGGTCAGGGAACACTGAAGCTTTCTTT. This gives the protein CASSLGSGNTEAFF.